This TCR beta chain was captured in a study of T cell clones after liver transplantation. Study background: Three of the eight recipients were HCV-positive; the rest had non-autoimmune, non-viral transplant indications.

General study findings and limits: A larger donor-reactive than third-party decline suggested partial antigen-specific deletion.

The protocol was immunoSEQ multiplex PCR, while the TCRdb copy is restricted to in-frame clones and leaves out a portion. The sample shows 6,000 to 9,000 clones, 75% to 85% of them seen only once. Points on this clone: What it recognizes is unknown.

Germline lookup yields CDR1 PRHDT and CDR2 FYEKMQ (reference sequence). CDR3 length: 14 residues. Losses at the gene ends were 3 bases for V and 2 bases for J; bases not matched to a gene: 3. The rearrangement uses TRBV13 and TRBJ1-1, with TRBD1 matching over 7 bases. The specimen was CD8+ T cells from blood, collected before liver transplant. This receptor was identified in a human donor who received a liver transplant. CDR3 protein: CASSFAGGNTEAFF. CDR3 sequence (DNA): TGTGCCAGCAGCTTCGCAGGGGGAAACACTGAAGCTTTCTTT.